The source of this TCR beta chain is a study of cytomegalovirus exposure and HLA in healthy donors. General study results and limits: Analysis was carried out at a later point, and it linked a missense DCLRE1C variant to TCR beta V- and J-gene trimming.

Primers included in the PCR were 60 Vbeta and 13 Jbeta primers. TCRdb's copy holds only in-frame clones and misses some; the assay was immunoSEQ multiplex PCR. Of approximately 180,000 clones listed, under 85% are singletons. These donors, healthy bone marrow donors, were studied. CDR3 length: 15 residues. CDR1 and CDR2 (germline): MNHEY, SVGAGI. Trimming at V came to 6 bases and at J to 3 bases, leaving 5 bases not matched to a gene. In the case of this clone: The antigen remains unidentified.

V is TRBV6-5 and J is TRBJ1-4, with TRBD1 matching over 9 bases. This TCR was sampled from a male donor in good health and CMV-seronegative. Specimen: PBMCs. CDR3 nucleotides: TGTGCCAGCAGCCTAACAGGGGGCCCTAATGAAAAACTGTTTTTT. Translated: CASSLTGGPNEKLFF.